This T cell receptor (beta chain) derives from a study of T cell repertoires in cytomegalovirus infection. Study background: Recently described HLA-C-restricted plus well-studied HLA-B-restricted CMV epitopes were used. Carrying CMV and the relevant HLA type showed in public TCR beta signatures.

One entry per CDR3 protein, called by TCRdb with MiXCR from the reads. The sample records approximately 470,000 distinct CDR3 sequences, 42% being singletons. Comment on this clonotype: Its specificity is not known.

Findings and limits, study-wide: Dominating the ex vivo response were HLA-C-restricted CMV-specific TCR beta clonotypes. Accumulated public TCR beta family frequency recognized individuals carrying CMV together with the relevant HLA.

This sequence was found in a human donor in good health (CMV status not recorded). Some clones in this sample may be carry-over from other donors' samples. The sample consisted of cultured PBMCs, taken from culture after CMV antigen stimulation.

The CDR3 DNA follows: TGTGCCAGCAGTTTCCTTGCCGGGACTAGCGTTGTCGGTGAGCAGTTCTTC. Amino acid sequence: CASSFLAGTSVVGEQFF. The chain is built from TRBV7-2 and TRBJ2-1; 10 bases agree with TRBD2. With 6 bases clipped from V and 9 bases from J, the junction kept 17 bases outside the gene matches. The CDR3 totals 17 residues. Germline assignment: CDR1 SGHTA and CDR2 FQGNSA. Looking up the rest from reference TRBV7-2 and TRBJ2-1 gives the full variable domain: GAGVSQSPSNKVTEKGKDVELRCDPISGHTALYWYRQSLGQGLEFLIYFQGNSAPDKSGLPSDRFSAERTGGSVSTLTIQRTQQEDSAVYLCASSFLAGTSVVGEQFFGPGTRLTVL.